This T cell receptor beta chain comes out of a study of EBV T-cell therapy then PD-1 blockade in nasopharyngeal carcinoma. Germline CDR1 is MRHNA and CDR2 is SNTAGT. This CDR3 region has 15 residues. With V trimmed by 3 bases and J by 5 bases, 8 bases remained unmatched. Stated treatment: AdE1-LMPpoly-expanded autologous EBV-specific T-cell therapy followed by anti-PD-1 nivolumab. The table came from immunoSEQ multiplex PCR; TCRdb's copy has only in-frame clones and leaves some out. The data hold tens of thousands of clones, with over 70% observed a single time. Only a few counts were recorded for this clone. Its antigen is currently unknown.

The sequence came from a man aged 35 to 55 with nasopharyngeal carcinoma. Source: CD8+ T cells from blood, taken at approximately day 62 from a patient whose treatment included autologous EBV-specific T cells and nivolumab. The rearrangement joins TRBV6-4 to TRBJ2-5; 8 bases are a match to TRBD1. CDR3 residues: CASSERPGGGETQYF. The CDR3 coding sequence is TGTGCCAGCAGTGAACGGCCAGGGGGCGGGGAGACCCAGTACTTC.